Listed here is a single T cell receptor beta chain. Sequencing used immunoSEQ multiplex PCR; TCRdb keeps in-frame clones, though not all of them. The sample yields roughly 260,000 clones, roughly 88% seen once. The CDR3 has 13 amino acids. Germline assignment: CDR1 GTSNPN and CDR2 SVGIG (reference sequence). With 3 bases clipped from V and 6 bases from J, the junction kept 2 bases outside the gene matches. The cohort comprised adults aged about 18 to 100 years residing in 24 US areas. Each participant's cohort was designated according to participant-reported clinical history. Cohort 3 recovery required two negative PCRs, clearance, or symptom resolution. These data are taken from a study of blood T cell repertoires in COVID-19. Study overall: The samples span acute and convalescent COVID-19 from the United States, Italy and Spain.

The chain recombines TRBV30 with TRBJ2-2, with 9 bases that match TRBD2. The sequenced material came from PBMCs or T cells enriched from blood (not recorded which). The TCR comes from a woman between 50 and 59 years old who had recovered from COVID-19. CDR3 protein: CAWRIAGAGELFF. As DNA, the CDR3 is TGTGCCTGGAGAATAGCGGGAGCCGGGGAGCTGTTTTTT.